This T cell receptor (beta chain) stems from a study of graft-versus-host responses after intestinal transplantation (dated by TCRdb to about 2021). About the full investigation: Multivisceral, liver-intestinal, or isolated intestinal transplants were received by the recipients. Alloreactive clones were identified by sequencing pre-transplant mixed lymphocyte reaction products and comparing them with unstimulated pre-transplant donor and recipient T cells. Rather than going through the commercial service, samples from three later patients were sequenced in-house on an Illumina MiSeq and processed with MiXCR. Every recipient was given anti-thymocyte globulin induction, then maintenance tacrolimus and steroids for roughly 3 years. After intestinal transplantation, graft-versus-host and host-versus-graft alloreactive T cell clones in the graft, circulation and bone marrow were tracked using bulk TCR-beta CDR3 sequencing. Of the roughly 26 intestinal transplant recipients enrolled in the cohort, one of whom was a retransplant, a few patients without pretransplant specimens were excluded. Donor T cell macrochimerism was defined as a peak of at least 4% donor T cells among recipient peripheral blood mononuclear cells. General conclusions and limits of the study: Conclusions were limited by the relatively low number and heterogeneity of intestinal transplant patients. GvH clones were detected in recipient bone marrow, and some of these GvH clones were observed earlier in ileal mucosa or blood, consistent with an intestinal mucosal origin. Early after transplant, declines in HvG clones were associated with peak levels of circulating GvH clones. High GvH to HvG T cell clonal ratios were observed in the allografts of patients with donor T cell macrochimerism.

As concerns this clone: The specificity of this receptor is unknown. There are no base qualities to consult, and no much larger clone falls within one base.

The library was prepared using the immunoSEQ multiplex PCR assay. For most patients, high-throughput TCR-beta CDR3 sequencing of genomic DNA was performed by Adaptive Biotechnologies. On the authors' methods: TCR sequencing data were retrieved from Adaptive's ImmunoSEQ software for 15 to 20 patients, whereas a few other patients were processed with MiXCR and VDJtools. CDR3 nucleotide sequences shared between donor and recipient were removed because their origin could not be assigned. To count as alloreactive, a clone needed at least 2-fold expansion over unstimulated cells and a minimum CFSE-low frequency of 0.002% (template counts) or 0.001% (read counts). Clones were considered mappable if detected in sequenced pre-transplant spleen, lymph node, or MLR CFSE-low populations of the donor or recipient. Cumulative frequency of alloreactive clones was calculated as a percentage of all sequences weighted by copy number. TCRdb mirrors the immuneACCESS table, restricted to in-frame sequences. Some clones are absent from its copies; in checked studies, under half trace to an unresolved V gene, and the reason for the others is unknown. V and J calls and clone size are given by that table; D and trimming were obtained from the DNA. In all, the sample holds about 21,000 clones, and roughly 92% of those were seen once. Around 46% of the sample belongs to the ten largest clones.

In the first month after transplant, blood samples were collected up to 4 times, and after that at least monthly when available. The CDR3 runs 15 amino acids, cysteine and phenylalanine included. Of all the DNA, just the CDR3 is kept, 45 bases in frame from base 1. The V end loses 0 bases and the J end loses 7 bases, and a stretch of 12 bases separates them. CDR1 and CDR2 are read off the germline V gene as MGHRA and YSYEKL. The sequence derives from a human patient who received an intestinal transplant, so some T cells may come from the graft donor. Sequencing used PBMCs, obtained around 37 weeks after intestinal transplant. The receptor chain draws on TRBV4-1 and TRBJ1-4; the D gene is possibly TRBD1, with 5 bases matching. The DNA reads as follows: TGCGCCAGCAGCCAAGATGGACAATTGAGTGAAAAACTGTTTTTT. This yields the protein CASSQDGQLSEKLFF.